The clone carrying this T cell receptor (beta chain) was found a few times. A much larger clone is a single base away; this may be a read error. Here the CDR3 omits its conserved ending phenylalanine or tryptophan, so a read error is the likely source. This entry comes from a study of regulatory T cells in long-lasting Graves disease. Time point reported: persistent/refractory GD, antithyroid drugs over 5 years with positive TRAb. With RNA extracted from PBMCs as input, the TCR library was made. CDR3-region Arm-PCR and iRepertoire HTBI primers produced the TCR beta libraries. TCRdb reprocessed the multiplex PCR reads via MiXCR and lists one record per CDR3 protein. The sample consists of under 350,000 distinct CDR3 sequences, 20% to 25% of them appearing once. The CDR3 is 13 amino acids. Trimming took off 4 bases at V and 7 bases at J, with 10 bases between the two ends. CDR1 SGHAT and CDR2 FQNNGV come from the germline V gene.

The V call is TRBV11-2, the J call TRBJ2-2; D not certain. This TCR derives from a female donor with Graves disease. This material consisted of peripheral blood mononuclear cells (PBMCs), taken when the disease was refractory, from a patient treated with antithyroid drugs. DNA of the CDR3: TGTGCCAGCAGCTCCCAGGCCCACGGGGAGCTGTTTCTT. This gives the protein CASSSQAHGELFL.